A selection of T cell receptor beta chains follows, all from one sample in a study of T cells in Graves' hyperthyroidism and ophthalmopathy. MiXCR, run by TCRdb on the multiplex PCR reads, gives a single entry per CDR3 protein. Altogether some 460,000 distinct CDR3 sequences are present, 15% to 17% being singletons, with the ten largest covering over 12%. Sequencing used blood. The receptors stem from a woman aged 18 to 35 with Graves' hyperthyroidism. Both conserved end residues are part of each CDR3. A D gene is named only where the DNA matches it firmly. Size values are once, few and many counts, or a class for expanded clones, and some rows have none.

>TRBJ2-3|-|many|TRBV18
CASSGVVFDTQYF
TGTGCCAGCTCCGGCGTGGTATTCGATACGCAGTATTTT
>TRBJ1-5|TRBD1|many|TRBV28
CASTFDRGYNQPQHF
TGTGCCAGCACCTTTGACAGGGGATACAATCAGCCCCAGCATTTT
>TRBJ2-3|-|many|TRBV20-1
CSPNLNTDTQYF
TGCAGTCCCAATTTAAACACAGATACGCAGTATTTT
>TRBJ1-6|-|many|TRBV18
CASSPDYNSPLHF
TGTGCCAGCTCACCTGACTATAATTCACCCCTCCACTTT
>TRBJ2-5|TRBD2|-|TRBV20-1
CTLAGGQETQYF
TGCACCCTAGCGGGGGGGCAAGAGACCCAGTACTTC
>TRBJ1-4|-|many|TRBV7-2
CASNRGRNEKLFF
TGTGCCAGCAATAGAGGGAGAAATGAAAAACTGTTTTTT
>TRBJ1-2|TRBD1|-|TRBV12-3/TRBV12-4
CASSLNWEGAIKDGYTF
TGTGCCAGCAGTTTAAATTGGGAGGGGGCGATTAAAGATGGCTACACCTTC
>TRBJ1-5|-|many|TRBV6-2/TRBV6-3
CASSYYPVKNNQPQHF
TGTGCCAGCAGTTACTACCCAGTTAAGAACAATCAGCCCCAGCATTTT
>TRBJ2-5|TRBD1|many|TRBV29-1
CSPKDKTGIWTQYF
TGCAGCCCAAAGGATAAGACAGGGATCTGGACCCAGTACTTC
>TRBJ1-2|-|many|TRBV6-1
CASRALTGNFPYGYTF
TGTGCCAGCAGAGCCCTGACAGGCAACTTTCCTTATGGCTACACCTTC
>TRBJ1-2|TRBD1|-|TRBV24-1
CATGGGDGYTF
TGTGCCACGGGAGGGGGCGATGGCTACACCTTC
>TRBJ1-1|TRBD1|many|TRBV5-1
CASSGRTGRNTEAFF
TGCGCCAGCAGCGGGCGGACAGGACGGAACACTGAAGCTTTCTTT
>TRBJ2-5|TRBD2|few|TRBV6-1
CASSPSGGGTQYF
TGTGCCAGCAGCCCTAGCGGGGGGGGGACCCAGTACTTC
>TRBJ2-1|-|many|TRBV2
CARYQKGRGNNEQFF
TGTGCCAGGTACCAAAAGGGCAGGGGAAACAATGAGCAGTTCTTC
>TRBJ1-3|-|-|TRBV29-1
CSVGPPGGNTIYF
TGCAGCGTTGGCCCTCCCGGCGGAAACACCATATATTTT
>TRBJ2-2|TRBD2|-|TRBV5-4
CASSLGGLAGGHTGELFF
TGTGCCAGCAGCTTGGGTGGACTAGCGGGGGGGCACACCGGGGAGCTGTTTTTT
>TRBJ2-1|TRBD2|few|TRBV20-1
CSVSGRAGNEQFF
TGCAGTGTGAGCGGGAGGGCCGGGAATGAGCAGTTCTTC
>TRBJ2-1|-|many|TRBV12-3/TRBV12-4
CASNPREGDEQFF
TGTGCCAGCAATCCCCGGGAAGGGGACGAGCAGTTCTTC
>TRBJ2-3|TRBD2|-|TRBV20-1
CSAPRLAGGADTQYF
TGCAGTGCTCCCCGGCTAGCGGGGGGCGCAGATACGCAGTATTTT
>TRBJ2-7|-|-|TRBV27
CASSSPGSIGPGEQYF
TGTGCCAGCAGTTCACCTGGGTCGATCGGGCCGGGGGAGCAGTACTTC
>TRBJ2-1|TRBD2|many|TRBV6-2/TRBV6-3
CASFNGLAGRNEQFF
TGTGCCAGCTTTAATGGACTAGCGGGAAGGAATGAGCAGTTCTTC
>TRBJ1-1|TRBD1|few|TRBV18
CASSQSPGQRTSEAFF
TGTGCCAGTAGCCAATCTCCGGGACAGAGAACCAGTGAAGCTTTCTTT
>TRBJ1-1|-|many|TRBV10-1
CASSEYGGLNTEAFF
TGCGCCAGCAGTGAGTATGGGGGCCTGAACACTGAAGCTTTCTTT
>TRBJ1-1|-|few|TRBV24-1
CATRLSGSTEAFF
TGTGCCACCAGGTTATCAGGGAGCACTGAAGCTTTCTTT
>TRBJ2-2|-|few|TRBV14
CASSQFWRGELFF
TGTGCCAGCAGCCAATTCTGGAGGGGGGAGCTGTTTTTT
>TRBJ2-2|TRBD1|few|TRBV7-9
CASSLLRGRTGELFF
TGTGCCAGCAGCTTACTCAGGGGGCGGACCGGGGAGCTGTTTTTT
>TRBJ2-7|TRBD1|many|TRBV20-1
CSARPPDRGEQYF
TGCAGTGCTAGACCCCCCGACAGGGGCGAGCAGTACTTC
>TRBJ2-2|-|many|TRBV4-1
CASSHIGGYGELFF
TGCGCCAGCAGCCACATTGGCGGGTACGGGGAGCTGTTTTTT
>TRBJ2-3|TRBD2|few|TRBV7-9
CASSPRTSVSTDTQYF
TGTGCCAGCAGCCCACGGACTAGCGTTAGCACAGATACGCAGTATTTT
>TRBJ2-5|TRBD2|many|TRBV10-1
CASSELAGGWETQYF
TGCGCCAGCAGTGAACTAGCGGGAGGTTGGGAGACCCAGTACTTC
>TRBJ2-1|TRBD1|many|TRBV5-1
CASTLAGQGANEQFF
TGCGCCAGCACGCTAGCGGGACAGGGGGCGAATGAGCAGTTCTTC
>TRBJ2-2|TRBD2|-|TRBV7-7
CASSPYSGRSNTGELFF
TGTGCTAGCAGCCCCTATAGCGGGAGGTCGAACACCGGGGAGCTGTTTTTT